This entry features one TCR beta chain sequence. This record belongs to a study of cytomegalovirus exposure and HLA in healthy donors. Donors showed nominal health when sampled, although they likely had unrecorded immune exposures. PCR employed 60 Vbeta and 13 Jbeta primers. Some clones are missing from TCRdb's copy, which holds only in-frame ones; the method was immunoSEQ multiplex PCR. The sample shows about 160,000 clones, about 80% of them seen only once. The V segment lost 4 bases and the J segment 5 bases; nucleotides outside the gene matches: 6. This CDR3 comprises 16 residues. Germline V gene lookup returns CDR1 MNHNS and CDR2 SASEGT.

V and J are TRBV6-1 and TRBJ2-2; 11 bases are a match to TRBD2. The sequence came from a man under 40 in good health and CMV-seronegative. Material for sequencing was PBMCs. This CDR3 reads CASSALAGVMTGELFF. Here the CDR3 DNA reads TGTGCCAGCAGTGCACTAGCGGGAGTCATGACCGGGGAGCTGTTTTTT.